This T cell receptor beta chain was obtained from a study of CD4 T cells in relation to SARS-CoV-2 and coronaviruses. Study summary: No peptide or an HIV-1 Nef peptide pool served as negative control. Crossreactive spike epitopes shared across donors were mapped to their HLA restriction.

Assay used: immunoSEQ multiplex PCR; TCRdb lists only in-frame clones, some missing. The data show 10,000 to 15,000 clones, 69% seen once. Points on this clone: Its cognate antigen is unknown.

Unexposed donor CD4+ T cells date from about 2011-2018, before the COVID-19 pandemic. CD4+ T cells were isolated from the cells after more than nine days of culture. Testing used SARS-CoV-2 S/N and four cold-coronavirus spikes on unexposed-donor CD4+ T cells, cells permitting. Cultures held two million PBMCs per well with about 10 IU/ml IL-2. Trimming took off 6 bases at V and 6 bases at J, with 15 bases between the two ends. CDR3 length: 13 amino acids. Germline CDR1 SNHLY, CDR2 FYNNEI. The chain combines TRBV2 with TRBJ2-7; D might be TRBD2 (5 bases). Specimen: CD4+ T cells from PBMCs, cultured in vitro. The TCR sequence derives from a human donor in good health. CDR3: CASSPSEGFEQYF. In nucleotides, the CDR3 is TGTGCCAGCAGCCCGAGTGAGGGTTTCGAGCAGTACTTC. Full variable domain (outside the CDR3, taken from reference TRBV2 and TRBJ2-7): EPEVTQTPSHQVTQMGQEVILRCVPISNHLYFYWYRQILGQKVEFLVSFYNNEISEKSEIFDDQFSVERPDGSNFTLKIRSTKLEDSAMYFCASSPSEGFEQYFGPGTRLTVT.